The following is a T cell receptor (beta chain) sequence with its context. Source study methods: Amplified reference gene primers provided the basis for estimating nucleated cell counts. Method: immunoSEQ multiplex PCR; TCRdb's copy keeps in-frame clones and lacks some. V and J calls and clone size are given by that table; D and trimming were obtained from the DNA. Altogether under 300,000 clones are present, nearly 90% being singletons, with the ten largest covering about 4.6%. The sample is drawn from a study of blood T cell repertoires in COVID-19. Study-wide context: Sample material is recorded as cDNA or gDNA derived from T cells, B-cell-depleted T cells, or PBMCs.

The sequenced material came from peripheral blood. The sequence was obtained from a woman between 40 and 55 years old who had recovered from COVID-19.

The CDR3 protein is CASSSDRSGYTF. Here the CDR3 DNA reads TGTGCCAGCAGCTCGGACAGGTCTGGCTACACCTTC. J is TRBJ1-2 and V is TRBV7-9; 7 nucleotides align to TRBD1. The V gene end was trimmed by 4 bases and the J gene end by 7 bases; junction bases not matched to a gene: 3. Germline V gene data show CDR1 as SEHNR and CDR2 as FQNEAQ (reference sequence). The CDR3 is made up of 12 amino acids.